This TCR beta chain was sequenced for a study of Graves' ophthalmopathy and Graves' hyperthyroidism. Study summary: Blood was drawn at initial diagnosis, before any treatment.

Among the hyperthyroidism patients, all were newly diagnosed, aged 18 to 65, with under 2 months' duration. This clonotype has a single count. Transcripts of RNA were the source for amplifying TCR beta CDR3 regions. First-round RT-PCR used HTBI primers; second-round multiplex PCR followed. Each CDR3 protein is one row after TCRdb ran MiXCR on the multiplex PCR reads. This sample has a few hundred thousand distinct CDR3 sequences, with about 15% found just once. The CDR3 has 15 residues. The germline CDR1 and CDR2 sequences are SGHRS and YFSETQ. V was clipped by 2 bases and J by 0 bases, with 6 bases between them.

What was sequenced was peripheral blood. The TCR originated in an adult woman with stable Graves' hyperthyroidism. This chain uses TRBV5-1 with TRBJ2-6; maybe TRBD1 (5 bases). The CDR3 DNA reads as TGCGCCAGCAGCTTCAGGGCCTCTGGGGCCAACGTCCTGACTTTC. Translation: CASSFRASGANVLTF.